These 29 T cell receptor beta chains originate from one sample sequenced in a study of cytomegalovirus exposure and HLA in healthy donors. Sequencing used immunoSEQ multiplex PCR; TCRdb keeps in-frame clones, though not all of them. The sample comprises over 200,000 clones, approximately 87% of which are singletons, and less than 7% rests with the top ten. The sequenced sample was PBMCs. These receptors were collected from a woman younger than 30 in good health and CMV-seronegative.

This chain uses TRBV6-1 with TRBJ2-3, with no clear D. CDR3 length: 11 amino acids. Germline lookup yields CDR1 MNHNS and CDR2 SASEGT. V lost 2 bases, J lost 13 bases, and 10 bases lay in between. The CDR3, as DNA: TGTGCCAGCAGTGAACAGCTCCCGGAGTATTTT. This translates into CASSEQLPEYF.

The V and J genes are TRBV27 and TRBJ1-2; 7 bases agree with TRBD1. V lost 3 bases, J lost 3 bases, and 4 bases stayed unmatched. The CDR3 is made up of 14 amino acids. Germline V gene data show CDR1 as MNHEY and CDR2 as SMNVEV (reference sequence). CDR3 sequence (DNA): TGTGCCAGCAGTTTGGGACAGAACCACTATGGCTACACCTTC. This translates into CASSLGQNHYGYTF.

This clone was seen once. The rearrangement joins TRBV19 to TRBJ2-3; 12 positions agree with TRBD2. Germline-derived CDR1 and CDR2 are LNHDA and SQIVND (reference sequence). J lost 5 bases, V lost 5 bases, and 5 bases had no gene match. The CDR3 has 15 residues. DNA of the CDR3: TGTGCCAGTAGTCCCCTAGCGGGGGGGAGAGATACGCAGTATTTT. As protein: CASSPLAGGRDTQYF.

The genes are TRBV30 and TRBJ2-7; no clear D gene. V dropped 8 bases and J dropped 2 bases, with 13 bases sitting between them. Germline CDR1 reads GTSNPN; CDR2 reads SVGIG (reference sequence). There are 12 residues in the CDR3. CDR3 DNA: TGTGCCCAAGGAAAAGGGACCTACGAGCAGTACTTC. It specifies CAQGKGTYEQYF.

V and J are TRBV2 and TRBJ1-1, with unresolved D. Trimming pared 7 bases from V and 8 bases from J, leaving 17 bases between. CDR3 length equals 13 residues. CDR1 SNHLY and CDR2 FYNNEI come from the germline V gene. The CDR3 DNA reads as TGTGCCAGCATCCCTGTGGCATTAATCGAAGCTTTCTTT. Amino acids: CASIPVALIEAFF.

The chain has TRBV15 and TRBJ2-1; unclear D gene. The germline V gene encodes CDR1 LNHNV and CDR2 YYDKDF (reference sequence). Deletions cut 3 bases from V and 4 bases from J, with 1 base between. The CDR3 spans 11 residues. CDR3 bases: TGTGCCACCAGCAGTTACAATGAGCAGTTCTTC. It codes for CATSSYNEQFF.

The rearrangement uses TRBV25-1 and TRBJ2-1; TRBD2 is a possible D gene (6 bases). The V gene lost 7 bases and the J gene lost 10 bases, with 17 bases spanning the gap. CDR1 is MGHDK and CDR2 is SYGVNS in the germline V gene. CDR3 length: 13 residues. This CDR3 reads CASIGDSLSEQFF. The DNA for the CDR3 is TGTGCCAGCATAGGGGACTCGCTGTCCGAGCAGTTCTTC.

The chain is built from TRBV2 and TRBJ1-3; no reliable D call. V lost 6 bases, J lost 0 bases, and 6 bases lay in between. The CDR3 spans 13 residues. Per germline, CDR1 SNHLY and CDR2 FYNNEI. The CDR3 DNA reads TGTGCCAGCAGAGAGAGCTCTGGAAACACCATATATTTT. Amino acids: CASRESSGNTIYF. The whole variable domain, filled in from reference TRBV2 and TRBJ1-3, reads EPEVTQTPSHQVTQMGQEVILRCVPISNHLYFYWYRQILGQKVEFLVSFYNNEISEKSEIFDDQFSVERPDGSNFTLKIRSTKLEDSAMYFCASRESSGNTIYFGEGSWLTVV.

V and J are TRBV30 and TRBJ1-4; D uncertain. CDR1 and CDR2 (germline): GTSNPN, SVGIG (reference sequence). V lost 0 bases, J lost 6 bases, and 11 bases lay in between. This CDR3 comprises 14 residues. CDR3 residues: CAWSVRAEYEKLFF. CDR3 DNA: TGTGCCTGGAGTGTACGGGCGGAGTATGAAAAACTGTTTTTT.

The CDR3 sequence: CAWRRTGQGNISPLHF. Written as DNA, the CDR3 is TGTGCCTGGAGAAGAACCGGACAGGGGAATATTTCACCCCTCCACTTT. The rearrangement joins TRBV30 to TRBJ1-6; 9 positions match TRBD1. Germline V lookup: CDR1 GTSNPN, CDR2 SVGIG (reference sequence). V lost 3 bases, J lost 9 bases, and 12 bases stayed unmatched. The CDR3 runs 16 residues.

The rearrangement uses TRBV28 and TRBJ2-1; TRBD2 aligns across 10 bases. This CDR3 is built from 17 residues. The germline gives CDR1 MDHEN, CDR2 SYDVKM. J lost 0 bases, V lost 4 bases, and 6 bases had no gene match. The CDR3 coding sequence is TGTGCCAGCAGTTCTGGGCTAGCGGGAGTCTCCTACAATGAGCAGTTCTTC. Its translation is CASSSGLAGVSYNEQFF.

The V call is TRBV5-1, the J call TRBJ2-2; D possibly matches TRBD1 or TRBD2 (5 bases each). The CDR3 covers 15 residues. V lost 4 bases to trimming and J lost 2 bases, with 12 bases between them. Germline V lookup: CDR1 SGHRS, CDR2 YFSETQ. In DNA form, the CDR3 reads TGCGCCAGCAGCAGGGACGCGACTAACACCGGGGAGCTGTTTTTT. This codes for CASSRDATNTGELFF.

In DNA form, the CDR3 reads TGCAGCGTTGTTCCGGACTCCTACGAGCAGTACTTC. Translating gives CSVVPDSYEQYF. V usage is TRBV29-1 and J usage is TRBJ2-7; D gene unclear. The germline gives CDR1 SQVTM, CDR2 ANQGSEA. Trimming pared 4 bases from V and 0 bases from J, leaving 7 bases between. The CDR3 runs to 12 residues.

CDR3 protein: CASSPKQLTGELFF. The DNA for the CDR3 is TGTGCCAGCAGCCCGAAACAGCTAACCGGGGAGCTGTTTTTT. The chain links TRBV5-8 to TRBJ2-2; D remains unclear. Germline CDR1 and CDR2: SGHTS and YDEGEE. The CDR3 runs 14 residues. V lost 4 bases and J 5 bases, leaving 12 bases between the germline ends.

This clone was seen just once. DNA for the CDR3: TGTGCCAGCAGCGGACGGGACGCCCAGGAGGTACAGCCCCAGCATTTT. It codes for CASSGRDAQEVQPQHF. The chain joins TRBV5-6 to TRBJ1-5, with a tentative D call TRBD1 (5 bases). The germline CDR1 and CDR2 sequences are SGHDT and YYEEEE. V was pared by 4 bases and J by 7 bases, with 21 bases between. This CDR3 is built from 16 residues.

The CDR3 spells CASSLDRVGEAFF. CDR3 sequence (DNA): TGTGCCAGCAGCTTGGACAGGGTAGGTGAAGCTTTCTTT. V and J are TRBV7-9 and TRBJ1-1; TRBD1 matches 8 bases. CDR1 is SEHNR, CDR2 FQNEAQ, per germline (reference sequence). This CDR3 comprises 13 residues. V trimming: 3 bases; J trimming: 7 bases; junction bases outside the gene matches: 4.

The table lists this clone with a few counts. This sequence joins TRBV6-1 and TRBJ1-4; 8 nucleotides line up with TRBD1. CDR3 size: 15 residues. Germline CDR1 is MNHNS and CDR2 is SASEGT. Unmatched junction bases numbered 15, after V lost 11 bases and J lost 7 bases. The CDR3 loop reads CAVHRQGRFGEKLFF. The DNA of the CDR3 is TGTGCCGTCCATCGACAGGGGAGGTTCGGTGAAAAACTGTTTTTT.

The chain combines TRBV27 with TRBJ1-2; D unclear. Germline loops: CDR1 MNHEY, CDR2 SMNVEV (reference sequence). Trimming took 6 bases from V and 8 from J, leaving 19 bases between them. CDR3 length equals 14 residues. The CDR3 sequence: CASSSQLPLMGYTF. CDR3 bases: TGTGCCAGCAGCTCACAGCTTCCGTTAATGGGCTACACCTTC.

This clone was observed a handful of times. This chain connects TRBV10-1 to TRBJ2-1; 8 bases are a match to TRBD1. Germline V gives CDR1 WNHNN, CDR2 SYGVQD (reference sequence). The CDR3 consists of 13 residues. Trimming removed 4 bases from V and 7 bases from J; junction bases left unmatched: 3. The CDR3 loop is CASSVNRGNEQFF. The CDR3 DNA reads TGCGCCAGCAGTGTTAACAGGGGGAATGAGCAGTTCTTC.

The chain is built from TRBV6-5 and TRBJ2-7; no clear D gene. Per germline, CDR1 MNHEY and CDR2 SVGAGI. This CDR3 contains 15 residues. Trimming took 1 base from V and 3 from J, leaving 13 bases between them. The CDR3 here is CASSYFPAFLYEQYF. The DNA of the CDR3 is TGTGCCAGCAGTTACTTCCCGGCCTTCCTCTACGAGCAGTACTTC.

The CDR3 DNA follows: TGTGCCAGCAGTGCCGACAGAGCAACTAATGAAAAACTGTTTTTT. It codes for CASSADRATNEKLFF. The genes are TRBV2 and TRBJ1-4; tentatively, D is TRBD1 (5 bases). The CDR3 sequence is 15 residues long. Trimming cost V 4 bases and J 0 bases, with 9 bases left between them. In germline, CDR1 is SNHLY, CDR2 FYNNEI.

The J gene is TRBJ2-1, the V gene TRBV27; 7 bases line up with TRBD2. There are 13 residues in the CDR3. Germline V lookup: CDR1 MNHEY, CDR2 SMNVEV (reference sequence). V lost 1 base to trimming and J lost 8 bases; unmatched junction nucleotides: 2. CDR3 residues: CASSLWEGDEQFF. The CDR3 DNA reads as TGTGCCAGCAGTTTATGGGAGGGCGATGAGCAGTTCTTC.

In this sample, this clone turned up a few times. The chain links TRBV7-9 to TRBJ1-2; D is uncertain. The CDR3 length is 13 residues. Trimming shortened V by 0 bases and J by 5 bases, and 7 bases separated the two germline ends. Germline V gives CDR1 SEHNR, CDR2 FQNEAQ (reference sequence). The CDR3 DNA reads TGTGCCAGCAGCTTAGCGTCCGGATATGGCTACACCTTC. Its translation is CASSLASGYGYTF. The variable domain in full, with the rest retrieved from reference TRBV7-9 and TRBJ1-2, is DTGVSQNPRHKITKRGQNVTFRCDPISEHNRLYWYRQTLGQGPEFLTYFQNEAQLEKSRLLSDRFSAERPKGSFSTLEIQRTEQGDSAMYLCASSLASGYGYTFGSGTRLTVV.

This chain links TRBV5-5 with TRBJ1-2; D is unclear. Germline assignment: CDR1 SGHKS and CDR2 YYEKEE (reference sequence). This CDR3 spans 14 amino acids. V lost 4 bases to trimming and J lost 6 bases, with 16 bases between them. DNA for the CDR3: TGTGCCAGCAGCGGCCTGCGACAAAGTGATGGCTACACCTTC. Protein sequence: CASSGLRQSDGYTF.

Concerning this clone: The same CDR3 is also encoded by other DNA sequences in this sample. V gene TRBV27 combines with J gene TRBJ2-1; D is uncertain. V was shortened by 1 base and J by 3 bases, with 4 bases between the two germline ends. Germline assignment: CDR1 MNHEY and CDR2 SMNVEV (reference sequence). The CDR3 spans 13 residues. The CDR3 loop is CASSLFIYNEQFF. In DNA, the CDR3 is TGTGCCAGCAGTTTATTTATCTACAATGAGCAGTTCTTC.

This clone was picked up a small number of times. The V gene is TRBV5-1, the J gene TRBJ2-3; 7 nucleotides match TRBD1. In germline, CDR1 is SGHRS, CDR2 YFSETQ. The CDR3 covers 15 residues. The ends lost 3 bases at V and 2 bases at J; junction bases unmatched: 6. CDR3 nucleotide sequence: TGCGCCAGCAGCTATGACAGGGAGAACACAGATACGCAGTATTTT. Protein: CASSYDRENTDTQYF. Combining the CDR3 with reference TRBV5-1 and TRBJ2-3 gives the whole variable domain KAGVTQTPRYLIKTRGQQVTLSCSPISGHRSVSWYQQTPGQGLQFLFEYFSETQRNKGNFPGRFSGRQFSNSRSEMNVSTLELGDSALYLCASSYDRENTDTQYFGPGTRLTVL.

Remarks on this clone: Other DNA sequences of this sample code for an identical CDR3. This chain joins TRBV27 and TRBJ1-1; 8 nucleotides line up with TRBD1. CDR1 is MNHEY and CDR2 is SMNVEV in the germline V gene (reference sequence). The J segment lost 4 bases and the V segment lost 5 bases, leaving 3 bases of the junction unmatched. The CDR3 has 13 amino acids. This CDR3 is CASSLTGGTEAFF. Written as DNA, the CDR3 is TGTGCCAGCAGTCTTACAGGGGGCACTGAAGCTTTCTTT.

This clone has only one observation. J is TRBJ1-2 and V is TRBV13, with 7 bases fitting TRBD1. The CDR3 is made up of 13 amino acids. The ends lost 4 bases at V and 8 bases at J; junction bases unmatched: 7. Germline V gene sequence: CDR1 PRHDT, CDR2 FYEKMQ (reference sequence). The chain's CDR3 is CASSSGTAGGYTF. For the CDR3, the DNA is TGTGCCAGCAGCTCAGGGACAGCGGGGGGCTACACCTTC.

The J gene is TRBJ1-1, the V gene TRBV30; D not certain. Germline V gene lookup returns CDR1 GTSNPN and CDR2 SVGIG (reference sequence). Trimming shortened V by 3 bases and J by 0 bases, and 14 bases separated the two germline ends. CDR3 length: 15 residues. CDR3 in amino acids: CAWSRGGLLNTEAFF. DNA of the CDR3: TGTGCCTGGAGCCGTGGAGGTTTATTGAACACTGAAGCTTTCTTT.